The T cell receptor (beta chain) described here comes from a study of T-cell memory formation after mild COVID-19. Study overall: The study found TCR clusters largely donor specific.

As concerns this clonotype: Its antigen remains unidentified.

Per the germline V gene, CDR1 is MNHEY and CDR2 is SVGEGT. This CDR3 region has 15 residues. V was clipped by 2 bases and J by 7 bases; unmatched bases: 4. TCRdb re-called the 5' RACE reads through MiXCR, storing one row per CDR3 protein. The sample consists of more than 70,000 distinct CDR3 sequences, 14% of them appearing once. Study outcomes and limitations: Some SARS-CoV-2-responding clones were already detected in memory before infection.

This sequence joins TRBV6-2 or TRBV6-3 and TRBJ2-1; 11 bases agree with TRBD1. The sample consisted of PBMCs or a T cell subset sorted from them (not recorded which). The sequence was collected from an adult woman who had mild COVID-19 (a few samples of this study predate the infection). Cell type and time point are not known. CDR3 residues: CASSYLGQGVNEQFF. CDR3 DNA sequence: TGTGCCAGCAGTTACCTGGGACAGGGGGTGAATGAGCAGTTCTTC.